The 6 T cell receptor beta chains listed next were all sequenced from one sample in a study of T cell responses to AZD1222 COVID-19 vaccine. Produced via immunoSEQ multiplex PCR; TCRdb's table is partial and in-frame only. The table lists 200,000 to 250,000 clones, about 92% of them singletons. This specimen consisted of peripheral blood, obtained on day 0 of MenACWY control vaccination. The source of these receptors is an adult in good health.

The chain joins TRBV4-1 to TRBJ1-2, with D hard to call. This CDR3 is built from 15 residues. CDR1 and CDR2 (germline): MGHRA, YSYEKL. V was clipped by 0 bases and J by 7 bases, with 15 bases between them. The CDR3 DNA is TGCGCCAGCAGCCAAGAAATCCGGGTGGTGGGTGGCTACACCTTC. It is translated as CASSQEIRVVGGYTF.

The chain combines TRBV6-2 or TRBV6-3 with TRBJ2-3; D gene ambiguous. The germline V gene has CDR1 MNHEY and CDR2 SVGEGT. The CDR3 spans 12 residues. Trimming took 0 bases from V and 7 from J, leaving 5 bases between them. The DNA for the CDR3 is TGTGCCAGCAGTTACTCGAGCTATACGCAGTATTTT. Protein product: CASSYSSYTQYF.

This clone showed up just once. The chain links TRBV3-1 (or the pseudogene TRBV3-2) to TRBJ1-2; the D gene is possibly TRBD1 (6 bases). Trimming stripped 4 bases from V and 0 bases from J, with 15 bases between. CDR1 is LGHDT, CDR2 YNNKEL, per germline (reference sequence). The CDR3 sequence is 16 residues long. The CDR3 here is CASSRATTGTNYGYTF. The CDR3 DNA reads TGTGCCAGCAGCCGCGCCACGACAGGAACTAACTATGGCTACACCTTC.

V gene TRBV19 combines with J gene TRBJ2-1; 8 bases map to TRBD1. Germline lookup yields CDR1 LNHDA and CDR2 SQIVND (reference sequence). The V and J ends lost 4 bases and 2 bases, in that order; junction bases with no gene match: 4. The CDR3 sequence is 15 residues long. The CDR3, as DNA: TGTGCCAGTAGTACAGACAGGGGTCCCTACAATGAGCAGTTCTTC. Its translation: CASSTDRGPYNEQFF.

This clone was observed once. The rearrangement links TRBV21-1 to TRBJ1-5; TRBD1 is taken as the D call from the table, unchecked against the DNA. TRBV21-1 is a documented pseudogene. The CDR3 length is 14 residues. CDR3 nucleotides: TGTGCCAGCAGCGACCGGACAGGGGATCAGCCCCAGCATTTT. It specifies CASSDRTGDQPQHF.

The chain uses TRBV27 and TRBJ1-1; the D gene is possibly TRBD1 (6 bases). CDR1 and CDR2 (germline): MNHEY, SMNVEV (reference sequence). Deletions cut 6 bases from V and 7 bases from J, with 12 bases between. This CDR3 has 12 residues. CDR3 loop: CASSHPDSEAFF. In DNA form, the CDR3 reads TGTGCCAGCAGCCACCCGGACAGTGAAGCTTTCTTT.